This T cell receptor beta chain was sequenced for a study of T cells after posttransplantation cyclophosphamide. Overall study results and limits: Donor-recipient repertoire similarity was low at 1-2 months, rising over year one. Skin or GI-infiltrating T cells shared few TRB sequences with blood.

Germline trimming cut 3 bases from V and 6 bases from J; bases unmatched to any gene: 12. This CDR3 has 16 residues. Germline loops: CDR1 MGHRA, CDR2 YSYEKL. Of note for this clone: Its target is not known.

Method: immunoSEQ multiplex PCR; TCRdb's copy keeps in-frame clones and lacks some. This sample carries about 52,000 clones, around 94% of them seen once, and the ten largest clones take 2.5% to 3.5%. This related bone marrow graft donor gave peripheral blood on the day of marrow donation. The chain uses TRBV4-1 and TRBJ1-2, with TRBD1 matching over 8 bases. This TCR was recovered from a woman aged 30 to 39 in good health and a related stem cell transplant donor. The sequenced material came from PBMCs. CDR3 nucleotides: TGCGCCAGCAGCCAGGTACAGACAGGGGCGTACCATGGCTACACCTTC. It specifies CASSQVQTGAYHGYTF.